This T cell receptor beta chain appears in the sequencing data of a study of shared clonotypes between healthy human individuals. Recent vaccinations or acute infections were absent in the healthy HIV-negative adult donors. Germline CDR1 and CDR2: WSHSY and SAAADI. The CDR3 sequence is 14 residues long. The V segment lost 9 bases and the J segment 5 bases; nucleotides outside the gene matches: 4. Under the authors' procedure: Filtering differed, since immunoSEQ gave only junction sequences and no quality scores. Repertoires were generated with immunoSEQ multiplex PCR, while TCRdb's copy carries only in-frame clones and drops some. V and J calls and clone size are given by that table; D and trimming were obtained from the DNA. Of roughly 480,000 clones listed, 70% to 80% were seen once; the top ten hold 12%.

This chain links TRBV10-2 with TRBJ2-2; 12 bases map to TRBD2. The specimen sequenced was PBMCs. The TCR comes from a woman between 40 and 50 years old in good health. Some clones in this sample may be carry-over from other donors' samples. CDR3 region: CASRLAGDTGELFF. CDR3 DNA: TGCGCCAGTCGACTAGCGGGAGATACCGGGGAGCTGTTTTTT.